The 6 T cell receptor beta chains in this list originate from one sample, sequenced in a study of T cells in Graves' hyperthyroidism and ophthalmopathy. Template material for amplifying TCR beta CDR3 regions consisted of RNA transcripts. Researchers ran a first-round RT-PCR on the TCR CDR3 using the HTBI primer set. A single record per CDR3 protein comes from TCRdb applying MiXCR to the multiplex PCR reads. Found here are about 210,000 distinct CDR3 sequences, roughly 15% of them singletons; the top ten hold 50%. The specimen was blood. Source of these receptors: a middle-aged man with Graves' hyperthyroidism.

The chain carries TRBV11-1 and TRBJ2-3, with TRBD1 matching 8 bases. V trimming: 1 base; J trimming: 9 bases; junction bases outside the gene matches: 9. The V gene's germline CDR1 is SGHAT and CDR2 FQDESV (reference sequence). CDR3 length: 15 residues. Here the CDR3 reads CASSLGQGALSTQYF. The CDR3 DNA reads TGTGCCAGCAGCTTAGGTCAGGGGGCATTATCAACGCAGTATTTT.

Only a few counts were recorded for this clonotype. An end of the junction differs from the germline gene, which may be a read error. The V gene is TRBV28, the J gene TRBJ2-2; possibly TRBD2 for D (6 bases). The germline gives CDR1 MDHEN, CDR2 SYDVKM. The CDR3 length is 13 residues. DNA of the CDR3: TGTGCCAGCAGTCTCTCGGAGGGCGGGGAGCTGCTTTTT. It encodes CASSLSEGGELLF. The full variable domain, its missing parts supplied by reference TRBV28 and TRBJ2-2, is DVKVTQSSRYLVKRTGEKVFLECVQDMDHENMFWYRQDPGLGLRLIYFSYDVKMKEKGDIPEGYSVSREKKERFSLILESASTNQTSMYLCASSLSEGGELLFGEGSRLTVL.

Only a few counts were recorded for this clonotype. The V call is TRBV14, the J call TRBJ2-7, with TRBD2 identical over 13 bases. CDR1 and CDR2 from the germline V gene are SGHDN and FVKESK. The V segment lost 4 bases and the J segment 3 bases; nucleotides outside the gene matches: 6. The CDR3 covers 16 residues. CDR3 in amino acids: CASSPLAGGPFYEQYF. The CDR3 nucleotides read TGTGCCAGCAGCCCACTAGCGGGGGGGCCTTTCTACGAGCAGTACTTC.

Ten or more counts support this clonotype. This chain uses TRBV6-1 with TRBJ2-1; 8 nucleotides align to TRBD2. Germline V gene lookup returns CDR1 MNHNS and CDR2 SASEGT. Trimming at V came to 5 bases and at J to 4 bases, leaving 10 bases not matched to a gene. The CDR3 extends over 16 amino acids. The CDR3 DNA is TGTGCCAGCAGTCACGTAGGTAGCGGGAAATACAATGAGCAGTTCTTC. Translation: CASSHVGSGKYNEQFF.

The chain joins TRBV20-1 to TRBJ2-3, with D perhaps TRBD2 (5 bases). The CDR3 is 12 residues long. The germline V and J ends were trimmed by 6 bases and 4 bases, with 11 bases remaining between them. The germline CDR1 and CDR2 sequences are DFQATT and SNEGSKA (reference sequence). The CDR3 sequence is CSAEWTADTQYF. In DNA form, the CDR3 reads TGCAGTGCGGAGTGGACTGCAGATACGCAGTATTTT.

This clonotype occurred many times. This rearrangement joins TRBV2 to TRBJ2-5; D gene ambiguous. Trimming stripped 7 bases from V and 5 bases from J, with 8 bases between. There are 11 residues in the CDR3. The germline gives CDR1 SNHLY, CDR2 FYNNEI. The CDR3 spells CASMIVETQYF. The CDR3 DNA reads TGTGCCAGCATGATAGTGGAGACCCAGTACTTC.